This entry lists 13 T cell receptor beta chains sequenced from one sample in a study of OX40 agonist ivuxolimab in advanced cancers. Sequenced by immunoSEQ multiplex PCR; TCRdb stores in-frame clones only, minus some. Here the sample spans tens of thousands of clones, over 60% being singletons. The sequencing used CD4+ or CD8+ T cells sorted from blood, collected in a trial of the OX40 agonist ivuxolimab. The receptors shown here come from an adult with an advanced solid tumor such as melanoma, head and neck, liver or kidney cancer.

The CDR3 sequence is CASSPNGRVHEQFF. The CDR3 DNA follows: TGTGCCAGCAGTCCGAACGGGAGAGTCCATGAGCAGTTCTTC. V gene TRBV28 combines with J gene TRBJ2-1, with D possibly being TRBD2 (6 bases). From germline, CDR1 is MDHEN and CDR2 SYDVKM. V gave up 5 bases and J gave up 8 bases, with 16 bases separating them. This CDR3 contains 14 residues.

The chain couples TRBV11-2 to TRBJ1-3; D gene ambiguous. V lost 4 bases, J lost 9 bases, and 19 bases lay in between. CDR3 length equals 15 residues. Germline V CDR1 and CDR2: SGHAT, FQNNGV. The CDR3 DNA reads TGTGCCAGCAGCTCCCGCGGGAGGCAAGCGTCCACCATATATTTT. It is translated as CASSSRGRQASTIYF.

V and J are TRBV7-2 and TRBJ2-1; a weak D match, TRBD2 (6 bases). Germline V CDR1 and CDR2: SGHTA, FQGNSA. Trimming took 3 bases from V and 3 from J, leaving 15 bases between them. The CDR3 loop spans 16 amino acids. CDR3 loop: CASSFSSAGLYNEQFF. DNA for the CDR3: TGTGCCAGCAGCTTTTCTAGCGCGGGGCTCTACAATGAGCAGTTCTTC.

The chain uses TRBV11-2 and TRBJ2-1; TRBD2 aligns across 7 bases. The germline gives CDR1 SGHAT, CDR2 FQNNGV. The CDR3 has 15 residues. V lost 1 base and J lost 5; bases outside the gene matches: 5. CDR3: CASSLGASGNNEQFF. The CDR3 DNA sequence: TGTGCCAGCAGCTTAGGCGCTAGCGGAAACAATGAGCAGTTCTTC.

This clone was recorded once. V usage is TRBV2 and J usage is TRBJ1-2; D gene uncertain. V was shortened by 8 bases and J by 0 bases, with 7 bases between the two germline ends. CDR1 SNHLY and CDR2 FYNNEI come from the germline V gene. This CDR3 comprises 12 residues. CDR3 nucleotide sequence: TGTGCCAGCTCAGAGTCTAACTATGGCTACACCTTC. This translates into CASSESNYGYTF.

The CDR3 sequence: CASSRLVSTGELFF. In DNA form, the CDR3 reads TGTGCCAGCAGCAGACTTGTATCAACCGGGGAGCTGTTTTTT. The chain links TRBV7-3 to TRBJ2-2, with D hard to call. Germline V gene data show CDR1 as SGHTA and CDR2 as FQGTGA. V was trimmed by 5 bases and J by 5 bases, leaving 12 bases between them. The CDR3 is 14 residues long.

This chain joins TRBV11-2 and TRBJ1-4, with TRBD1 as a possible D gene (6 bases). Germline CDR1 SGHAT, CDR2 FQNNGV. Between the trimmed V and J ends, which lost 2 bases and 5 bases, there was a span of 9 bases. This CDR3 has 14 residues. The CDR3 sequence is CASSLQGRNEKLFF. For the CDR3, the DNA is TGTGCCAGCAGCTTACAGGGGCGAAATGAAAAACTGTTTTTT.

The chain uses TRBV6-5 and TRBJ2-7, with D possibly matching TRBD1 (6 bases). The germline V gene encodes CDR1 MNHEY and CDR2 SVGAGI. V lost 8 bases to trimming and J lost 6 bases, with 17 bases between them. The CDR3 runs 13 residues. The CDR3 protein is CASGGSGDFEQYF. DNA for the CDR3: TGTGCCAGCGGAGGTTCAGGGGATTTCGAGCAGTACTTC.

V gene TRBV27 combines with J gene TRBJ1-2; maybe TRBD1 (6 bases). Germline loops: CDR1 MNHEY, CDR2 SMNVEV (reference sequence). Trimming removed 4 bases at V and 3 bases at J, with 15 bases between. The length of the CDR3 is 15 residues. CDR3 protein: CASSSDRTAHYGYTF. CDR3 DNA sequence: TGTGCCAGCAGTTCCGACAGGACCGCTCACTATGGCTACACCTTC.

The CDR3 loop is CASSVGGSGSLGETQYF. CDR3 DNA: TGTGCCAGCAGCGTCGGAGGATCGGGGTCATTGGGGGAGACCCAGTACTTC. The V and J genes are TRBV5-4 and TRBJ2-5; D is perhaps TRBD2 (5 bases). Between the trimmed V and J ends, which lost 4 bases and 5 bases, there was a span of 24 bases. Germline lookup yields CDR1 SGHNT and CDR2 YYREEE (reference sequence). The CDR3 spans 17 residues.

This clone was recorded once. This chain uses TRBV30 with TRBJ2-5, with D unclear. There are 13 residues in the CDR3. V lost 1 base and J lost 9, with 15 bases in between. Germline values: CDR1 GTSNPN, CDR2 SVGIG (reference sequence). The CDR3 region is CAWSADGALAQYF. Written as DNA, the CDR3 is TGTGCCTGGAGTGCGGACGGCGCCTTGGCCCAGTACTTC.

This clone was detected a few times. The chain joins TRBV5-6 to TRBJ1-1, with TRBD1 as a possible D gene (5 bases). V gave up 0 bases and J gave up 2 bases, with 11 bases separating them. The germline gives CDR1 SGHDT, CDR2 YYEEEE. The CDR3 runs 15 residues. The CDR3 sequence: CASSLEWTPNTEAFF. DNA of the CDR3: TGTGCCAGCAGCTTGGAATGGACACCCAACACTGAAGCTTTCTTT.

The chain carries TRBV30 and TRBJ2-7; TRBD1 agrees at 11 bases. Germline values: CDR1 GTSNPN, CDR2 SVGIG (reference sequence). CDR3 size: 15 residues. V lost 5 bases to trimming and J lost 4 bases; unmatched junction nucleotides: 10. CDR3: CAWSFTGTGGYEQYF. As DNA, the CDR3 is TGTGCCTGGTCATTCACCGGGACAGGGGGTTACGAGCAGTACTTC. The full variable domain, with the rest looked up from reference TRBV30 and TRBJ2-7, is SQTIHQWPATLVQPVGSPLSLECTVEGTSNPNLYWYRQAAGRGLQLLFYSVGIGQISSEVPQNLSASRPQDRQFILSSKKLLLSDSGFYLCAWSFTGTGGYEQYFGPGTRLTVT.